This passage covers 23 T cell receptor beta chains from one sample sequenced in a study of post-analysis software for immune sequencing data. Points from the study as a whole: A handful of TRBV segments were significantly more frequent in patients than in controls. TRBV5-6, TRBV5-1 and TRBV20-1 were among these segments.

Each TCR beta cDNA library carried unique molecular identifiers. One entry per CDR3 protein results from TCRdb running MiXCR on the PCR reads. The table shows about 560,000 distinct CDR3 sequences, with roughly two fifths occurring only once. Antigens for these TCRs are unknown. The sample taken for sequencing was blood. The receptor set was obtained from a girl under 18 with multiple sclerosis.

This rearrangement joins TRBV6-1 to TRBJ1-1; weak D call: TRBD1 (5 bases). The CDR3 is 14 amino acids. The germline gives CDR1 MNHNS, CDR2 SASEGT. V dropped 5 bases and J dropped 5 bases, with 15 bases sitting between them. The CDR3 loop reads CASSIQGEGTEAFF. Written as DNA, the CDR3 is TGTGCCAGCAGTATTCAGGGTGAAGGGACTGAAGCTTTCTTT.

This clonotype was counted between two and nine times. One junction end does not reproduce the germline sequence, and a read error may be involved. The chain employs TRBV15 and TRBJ1-2, with no clear D. CDR3 length: 11 residues. Germline V gives CDR1 LNHNV, CDR2 YYDKDF (reference sequence). For the CDR3, the DNA is TGTGCCACCAGCAGAGAATATGTCTACACCTTC. Amino acid sequence: CATSREYVYTF.

This chain uses TRBV21-1 with TRBJ1-2; the listed D gene, TRBD1, was not tested against the DNA. TRBV21-1 is recorded as a pseudogene. This CDR3 is 14 amino acids long. CDR3 region: CASSKEQRGDGYTF. CDR3 nucleotide sequence: TGTGCCAGCAGCAAAGAGCAGCGAGGGGATGGCTACACCTTC.

The rearrangement joins TRBV13 to TRBJ2-1, with TRBD1 matching 8 bases. Germline-derived CDR1 and CDR2 are PRHDT and FYEKMQ (reference sequence). There are 15 residues in the CDR3. The trim removed 5 bases at V and 3 bases at J, leaving 6 bases unmatched. The CDR3 DNA reads TGTGCCAGCAGCACGGACAGGGTCGACTACAATGAGCAGTTCTTC. It yields the protein CASSTDRVDYNEQFF.

V gene TRBV6-5 combines with J gene TRBJ2-5; 15 nucleotides match TRBD2. With 6 bases clipped from V and 7 bases from J, the junction kept 3 bases outside the gene matches. Germline CDR1 reads MNHEY; CDR2 reads SVGAGI. CDR3 length: 14 amino acids. CDR3 region: CASRPGLAGGTQYF. The CDR3, as DNA: TGTGCCAGCAGGCCGGGACTAGCGGGAGGGACCCAGTACTTC.

This clonotype turned up a few times. The chain carries TRBV6-6 and TRBJ2-1; 10 bases are a match to TRBD2. Unmatched junction bases numbered 6, after V lost 5 bases and J lost 2 bases. Germline V lookup: CDR1 MNHNY, CDR2 SVGAGI (reference sequence). This CDR3 contains 16 residues. CDR3 region: CASSPKGLATYNEQFF. CDR3 nucleotides: TGTGCCAGCAGTCCAAAGGGACTAGCGACCTACAATGAGCAGTTCTTC.

This chain uses TRBV7-8 with TRBJ1-2; D not certain. CDR1 SGHVS and CDR2 FQNEAQ come from the germline V gene. The CDR3 is made up of 13 amino acids. Trimming left V 3 bases short and J 4 bases short, with 9 bases between. CDR3 loop: CASSFGKSYGYTF. The DNA of the CDR3 is TGTGCCAGCAGCTTTGGGAAGTCCTATGGCTACACCTTC.

In this sample, this clonotype turned up once. This rearrangement joins TRBV7-8 to TRBJ1-2; tentatively, D is TRBD1 (6 bases). Germline CDR1 and CDR2: SGHVS and FQNEAQ. The CDR3 runs 13 residues. The V and J ends lost 4 bases and 7 bases respectively, with 13 bases between them. The CDR3 DNA is TGTGCCAGCAGCTATACAGGGAGGGGTGGCTACACCTTC. Translated, it gives CASSYTGRGGYTF.

The CDR3 sequence is CASSLAPTNDTGELFF. The CDR3 nucleotides are TGTGCCAGCAGCTTAGCACCCACGAATGACACCGGGGAGCTGTTTTTT. The genes are TRBV7-9 and TRBJ2-2, with D uncertain. Germline V gene lookup returns CDR1 SEHNR and CDR2 FQNEAQ (reference sequence). There are 16 residues in the CDR3. Trimming stripped 0 bases from V and 3 bases from J, with 11 bases between.

The chain couples TRBV5-1 to TRBJ2-1, with D possibly being TRBD1 (6 bases). CDR3 length: 13 amino acids. V lost 3 bases, J lost 9 bases, and 13 bases lay in between. The germline CDR1 and CDR2 sequences are SGHRS and YFSETQ. CDR3 nucleotides: TGCGCCAGCAGCTCCCTCCAGGGGAGTGAGCAGTTCTTC. Encoded protein: CASSSLQGSEQFF.

Of note for this clonotype: A much larger clone differs by one base, so this may be a read error. The chain combines TRBV5-6 with TRBJ2-1, with 7 bases fitting TRBD2. CDR1 is SGHDT, CDR2 YYEEEE, per germline. This CDR3 has 16 residues. The CDR3 region has the DNA TGTGTCAGCAGCTTGGCCCGGCTAGCGGCGTACAATGAGCAGTTCTTC. Residues: CVSSLARLAAYNEQFF.

The chain uses TRBV12-3 or TRBV12-4 and TRBJ1-1, with a weak D call TRBD1 (5 bases). CDR3 length: 16 amino acids. V was trimmed by 1 base and J by 4 bases, leaving 16 bases between them. CDR3 sequence: CASSLDGAHWPTEAFF. The CDR3 DNA reads TGTGCCAGCAGTTTAGATGGGGCGCATTGGCCCACTGAAGCTTTCTTT.

This chain joins TRBV5-1 and TRBJ2-7; D is possibly TRBD2 (5 bases). The CDR3 sequence is 16 residues long. The V and J ends lost 3 bases and 3 bases respectively, with 19 bases between them. Germline-derived CDR1 and CDR2 are SGHRS and YFSETQ. CDR3: CASSSSPMGRDYEQYF. Written as DNA, the CDR3 is TGCGCCAGCAGCTCCTCCCCGATGGGTCGGGACTACGAGCAGTACTTC.

This clonotype has only a few counts. V gene TRBV6-2 or TRBV6-3 combines with J gene TRBJ2-7, with D tentatively TRBD1 or TRBD2 (5 bases each). Trimming removed 2 bases from V and 4 bases from J, with 18 bases in between. This CDR3 region has 16 residues. The V gene's germline CDR1 is MNHEY and CDR2 SVGEGT. The CDR3 reads CASSYPNRDGEYEQYF. The CDR3 bases are TGTGCCAGCAGTTACCCCAACCGGGACGGGGAATACGAGCAGTACTTC.

This clonotype was counted a few times. The chain recombines TRBV5-1 with TRBJ2-4, with D perhaps TRBD1 (6 bases). From germline, CDR1 is SGHRS and CDR2 YFSETQ. CDR3 length: 18 amino acids. Trimming cost V 4 bases and J 0 bases, with 20 bases left between them. In DNA, the CDR3 is TGCGCCAGCAGCGGGAAGGACAGTTTAAGGATAGCCAAAAACATTCAGTACTTC. This encodes CASSGKDSLRIAKNIQYF.

This clonotype was seen a few times. J is TRBJ2-7 and V is TRBV2; unclear D gene. V lost 7 bases and J lost 3, with 7 bases in between. The germline V gene encodes CDR1 SNHLY and CDR2 FYNNEI. The CDR3 length is 11 residues. DNA of the CDR3: TGTGCCAGCAAAGCCGTCTACGAGCAGTACTTC. It encodes CASKAVYEQYF.

A few counts support this clonotype. The gene calls are TRBV12-3 or TRBV12-4 and TRBJ2-5; tentative D call: TRBD1 (6 bases). This CDR3 region has 14 residues. V lost 8 bases and J lost 5, with 18 bases in between. For the CDR3, the DNA is TGTGCCAGCGCTCTGGGGGCTCGTGGGGAGACCCAGTACTTC. Translated: CASALGARGETQYF.

The rearrangement joins TRBV5-1 to TRBJ2-7; 7 bases are a match to TRBD1. Germline trimming cut 1 base from V and 2 bases from J; bases unmatched to any gene: 6. This CDR3 has 15 amino acids. CDR1 and CDR2 (germline): SGHRS, YFSETQ. CDR3 region: CASSLSRDSTYEQYF. In nucleotides, the CDR3 is TGCGCCAGCAGCTTGAGTCGGGACAGCACCTACGAGCAGTACTTC.

CDR3 bases: TGTGCCAGCGGGTGGGCCGAGCAGTACTTC. Translation gives CASGWAEQYF. The chain combines TRBV2 with TRBJ2-5; D call uncertain. With the DNA end fitting TRBJ2-7 better, the J assignment may be wrong. The CDR3 is made up of 10 amino acids. Looked up from germline, CDR1 is SNHLY and CDR2 is FYNNEI.

On this clonotype: The CDR3 does not close with the conserved phenylalanine or tryptophan, likely indicating a read error. V gene TRBV20-1 combines with J gene TRBJ2-7; D is possibly TRBD1 or TRBD2 (5 bases each). The DNA matches TRBJ2-5 better at its end, which makes the J call doubtful. The germline V gene encodes CDR1 DFQATT and CDR2 SNEGSKA (reference sequence). The CDR3 covers 15 residues. The CDR3 loop reads CSARIRDGDEETQYC. The CDR3 DNA follows: TGCAGTGCTAGAATCCGGGACGGGGACGAAGAGACCCAGTACTGC.

The chain employs TRBV6-6 and TRBJ1-2; D remains ambiguous. Germline V gene data show CDR1 as MNHNY and CDR2 as SVGAGI (reference sequence). The V end lost 2 bases, the J end lost 0 bases, and 13 bases lay between the germline ends. This CDR3 contains 16 residues. CDR3 in amino acids: CASSYPHMGPNYGYTF. In DNA, the CDR3 is TGTGCCAGCAGTTACCCGCATATGGGCCCTAACTATGGCTACACCTTC.

This chain links TRBV4-2 with TRBJ2-5, with TRBD1 as a possible D gene (6 bases). The end of the DNA aligns better with TRBJ2-7, so the J call may be wrong. Germline loops: CDR1 LGHNA, CDR2 YNFKEQ. The CDR3 has 13 residues. The CDR3 nucleotides are TGTGCCAGCAGCCAACCTACAGGGAACGAGCAGTACTTC. It is translated as CASSQPTGNEQYF.

Details on this clonotype: The junction does not match germline at one end; this may be a read error. The V call is TRBV7-7, the J call TRBJ2-1, with a tentative D call TRBD2 (5 bases). This CDR3 comprises 14 residues. Per the germline V gene, CDR1 is SSHAT and CDR2 is FNYEAQ (reference sequence). The CDR3 reads CASSPGIDRNEQFF. The DNA for the CDR3 is TGTGCTAGCAGCCCGGGAATAGACCGCAATGAGCAGTTCTTC.